The 30 T cell receptor beta chains in this list originate from one sample, sequenced in a study of blood T cells in healthy people across ages. With a J-beta primer mix and a sample-barcoded 5' primer, a second PCR ran about 7 to 11 cycles. Using its own MiXCR run on the 5' RACE reads, TCRdb lists one record per CDR3 protein. The sample holds 1.5 million to 2 million distinct CDR3 sequences, 28% seen once. Sample: blood. The receptors come from a woman in her 30s in good health.

This clonotype was picked up many times. The chain uses TRBV6-5 and TRBJ2-1, with 13 positions matching TRBD2. This CDR3 comprises 18 residues. V lost 4 bases and J lost 4; bases outside the gene matches: 10. Per the germline V gene, CDR1 is MNHEY and CDR2 is SVGAGI. The CDR3 sequence is CASSSTRTSGRLYNEQFF. The CDR3 DNA reads TGTGCCAGCAGTTCCACTCGGACTAGCGGGAGACTTTACAATGAGCAGTTCTTC.

This clonotype was seen many times. The V and J genes are TRBV29-1 and TRBJ2-4; TRBD1 aligns across 8 bases. Germline CDR1 is SQVTM and CDR2 is ANQGSEA. The length of the CDR3 is 16 residues. V shed 5 bases, J shed 2 bases, and the junction held 11 bases outside the gene matches. The CDR3 loop reads CSVSGGLVGTKNIQYF. CDR3 nucleotide sequence: TGCAGCGTTTCAGGGGGCCTGGTCGGGACCAAAAACATTCAGTACTTC.

This clonotype was observed a handful of times. The V call is TRBV6-7, the J call TRBJ2-7; 10 positions agree with TRBD2. TRBV6-7 is an ORF for which the function is uncertain. The V segment lost 0 bases and the J segment 0 bases; nucleotides outside the gene matches: 11. The CDR3 extends over 19 amino acids. The CDR3 bases are TGTGCCAGCAGTTACTCCCCCCTTAGGACTAGCGGATCCTCCTACGAGCAGTACTTC. Its translation is CASSYSPLRTSGSSYEQYF.

In this sample, this clonotype turned up a few times. CDR3 bases: TGTGCCAGCAGCTTAGTGGCAGTTAATGAAAAACTGTTTTTT. Its translation is CASSLVAVNEKLFF. The rearrangement joins TRBV7-2 to TRBJ1-4; D ambiguous. CDR1 SGHTA and CDR2 FQGNSA come from the germline V gene. CDR3 length: 14 residues. V lost 1 base, J lost 4 bases, and 7 bases lay in between.

A few counts support this clonotype. This chain joins TRBV12-3 or TRBV12-4 and TRBJ2-1, with D possibly called TRBD1 or TRBD2 (5 bases each). This CDR3 has 16 amino acids. Trimming removed 6 bases from V and 1 base from J, with 16 bases in between. CDR3 in amino acids: CASSPNRGESYNEQFF. The CDR3 DNA reads as TGTGCCAGCAGCCCCAATCGGGGCGAATCCTACAATGAGCAGTTCTTC.

In regard to this clonotype: An end of the junction does not agree with germline; a read error may underlie this. The chain combines TRBV12-5 with TRBJ1-1; D not resolved. The CDR3 contains 14 residues. Germline assignment: CDR1 LGHNT and CDR2 FRNRAP. DNA of the CDR3: TGTGCTAGTGGTTTGACGTCAGGCAACACTAAAGCTTTCTTT. It is translated as CASGLTSGNTKAFF.

The chain employs TRBV5-1 and TRBJ2-1, with 8 bases aligning to TRBD1. Germline assignment: CDR1 SGHRS and CDR2 YFSETQ. The CDR3 has 14 amino acids. Trimming took 4 bases from V and 5 from J; bases not matched to a gene: 5. The CDR3 loop reads CASSLDRVNNEQFF. The CDR3 DNA reads TGCGCCAGCAGCCTGGACAGGGTGAACAATGAGCAGTTCTTC.

This clonotype was detected only once. The V call is TRBV2, the J call TRBJ1-5; D is undetermined. The CDR3 runs to 16 residues. Per germline, CDR1 SNHLY and CDR2 FYNNEI. With 5 bases removed from V and 0 bases from J, the gap between germline ends came to 14 bases. The CDR3 coding sequence is TGTGCCAGCAGTCAATCAGGAACATATAGCAATCAGCCCCAGCATTTT. Translation: CASSQSGTYSNQPQHF.

A remark on this clonotype: With a much larger clone just one base away, this may be a read error. The rearrangement joins TRBV12-3 or TRBV12-4 to TRBJ1-2, with D uncertain. CDR3 size: 14 residues. In DNA form, the CDR3 reads TGTGCCAGCAGTTTAGCGCCCGCAAACTATGGCTGCACCTTC. Encoded protein: CASSLAPANYGCTF.

The rearrangement uses TRBV28 and TRBJ2-7; 7 bases line up with TRBD1. The germline V gene has CDR1 MDHEN and CDR2 SYDVKM. With V trimmed by 11 bases and J by 4 bases, 8 bases remained unmatched. The CDR3 is 12 amino acids. CDR3 sequence: CAATGTPYEQYF. The CDR3 coding sequence is TGTGCCGCGACAGGGACCCCTTACGAGCAGTACTTC. The variable domain in full, with the rest retrieved from reference TRBV28 and TRBJ2-7, is DVKVTQSSRYLVKRTGEKVFLECVQDMDHENMFWYRQDPGLGLRLIYFSYDVKMKEKGDIPEGYSVSREKKERFSLILESASTNQTSMYLCAATGTPYEQYFGPGTRLTVT.

This chain joins TRBV4-2 and TRBJ2-6; unclear D gene. The CDR3 contains 16 residues. The germline V gene has CDR1 LGHNA and CDR2 YNFKEQ. V lost 2 bases, J lost 0 bases, and 8 bases lay in between. The CDR3 loop reads CASSQQARSGANVLTF. CDR3 sequence (DNA): TGTGCCAGCAGCCAACAGGCCCGCTCTGGGGCCAACGTCCTGACTTTC.

This clonotype was recorded at least ten times. The chain recombines TRBV6-5 with TRBJ2-4, with D possibly being TRBD2 (6 bases). Trimming pared 5 bases from V and 7 bases from J, leaving 21 bases between. The CDR3 length is 16 residues. CDR1 is MNHEY, CDR2 SVGAGI, per germline. CDR3 nucleotides: TGTGCCAGCAGTCCCGGGACTTCGTCCAGAGGCAACATTCAGTACTTC. Amino acid sequence: CASSPGTSSRGNIQYF.

The gene calls are TRBV29-1 and TRBJ2-2; no reliable D call. CDR1 is SQVTM, CDR2 ANQGSEA, per germline. Between the trimmed V and J ends, which lost 3 bases and 4 bases, there was a span of 6 bases. CDR3 length: 12 residues. CDR3: CSVDTATGELFF. Here the CDR3 DNA reads TGCAGCGTTGACACAGCCACCGGGGAGCTGTTTTTT.

This sequence joins TRBV5-1 and TRBJ2-7; D gene ambiguous. The CDR3 runs to 12 residues. The germline gives CDR1 SGHRS, CDR2 YFSETQ. The CDR3 bases are TGCGCTCCGGGTCCCGGATATGACGAGCAGTACTTC. Translating it yields CAPGPGYDEQYF.

The rearrangement joins TRBV27 to TRBJ2-3; 11 bases are shared with TRBD2. Trimming removed 5 bases from V and 0 bases from J; junction bases left unmatched: 4. This CDR3 comprises 16 residues. CDR1 is MNHEY, CDR2 SMNVEV, per germline (reference sequence). CDR3 residues: CASSTLAGGSTDTQYF. The CDR3 nucleotides are TGTGCCAGCAGTACATTAGCGGGAGGGAGCACAGATACGCAGTATTTT.

This clonotype was seen only a few times. The chain links TRBV5-1 to TRBJ2-2; D not resolved. The CDR3 length is 15 residues. V lost 4 bases and J lost 1, with 11 bases in between. Germline CDR1 SGHRS, CDR2 YFSETQ. The CDR3 DNA sequence: TGCGCCAGCAGCCCAGTATCCGGGAACACCGGGGAGCTGTTTTTT. Amino acids: CASSPVSGNTGELFF.

The V call is TRBV4-1, the J call TRBJ2-2, with D perhaps matching TRBD1 or TRBD2 (6 bases each). The germline gives CDR1 MGHRA, CDR2 YSYEKL. Trimming stripped 4 bases from V and 3 bases from J, with 15 bases between. The CDR3 has 16 amino acids. The CDR3 here is CASSLTGAQDTGELFF. The CDR3 bases are TGCGCCAGCAGCCTCACGGGGGCCCAGGACACCGGGGAGCTGTTTTTT.

This clonotype was counted a few times. This chain links TRBV5-1 with TRBJ2-5, with D unresolved. V dropped 1 base and J dropped 5 bases, with 9 bases sitting between them. Germline CDR1 SGHRS, CDR2 YFSETQ. CDR3 size: 13 residues. As DNA, the CDR3 is TGCGCCAGCAGCTTGACAGATCTGGAGACCCAGTACTTC. Translated, it gives CASSLTDLETQYF.

DNA for the CDR3: TGCAGTGCTCACGACGCGCGGGGGGCCTACAATGAGCAGTTCTTC. Encoded protein: CSAHDARGAYNEQFF. The chain carries TRBV20-1 and TRBJ2-1; 8 bases align to TRBD2. Germline V lookup: CDR1 DFQATT, CDR2 SNEGSKA (reference sequence). V lost 5 bases to trimming and J lost 2 bases; unmatched junction nucleotides: 8. The CDR3 spans 15 residues.

This clonotype was observed many times. This chain connects TRBV5-1 to TRBJ2-7; TRBD1 matches at 7 bases. This CDR3 is 14 amino acids long. The germline gives CDR1 SGHRS, CDR2 YFSETQ. The junction had 10 bases not matched to a gene; V was cut back by 5 bases and J by 5 bases. CDR3 sequence reads: CASRLKTGYDEQYF. DNA of the CDR3: TGCGCCAGCAGATTAAAGACAGGGTACGACGAGCAGTACTTC.

The rearrangement uses TRBV12-3 or TRBV12-4 and TRBJ2-3, with 10 bases identical to TRBD2. The V segment lost 10 bases and the J segment 3 bases; nucleotides outside the gene matches: 10. The CDR3 extends over 15 amino acids. The CDR3 DNA follows: TGTGCCACCTCCCCACTAGCGGGGACGACAGATACGCAGTATTTT. It encodes CATSPLAGTTDTQYF.

The chain carries TRBV11-2 and TRBJ2-7; no clear D gene. V was trimmed by 0 bases and J by 9 bases, leaving 12 bases between them. Looked up from germline, CDR1 is SGHAT and CDR2 is FQNNGV. The CDR3 has 13 residues. The chain's CDR3 is CASSLEGSYAQYF. CDR3 nucleotides: TGTGCCAGCAGCTTAGAGGGCAGCTATGCGCAGTACTTC.

The genes are TRBV7-9 and TRBJ1-2, with 11 bases aligning to TRBD1. V shed 2 bases, J shed 6 bases, and the junction held 5 bases outside the gene matches. CDR1 is SEHNR and CDR2 is FQNEAQ in the germline V gene (reference sequence). The CDR3 totals 15 residues. In nucleotides, the CDR3 is TGTGCCAGCAGCTTAACGGACAGGGGGCCCAATGGCTACACCTTC. The encoded protein is CASSLTDRGPNGYTF.

The V gene is TRBV12-3 or TRBV12-4, the J gene TRBJ1-1; D ambiguous. The CDR3 totals 15 residues. Trimming left V 2 bases short and J 0 bases short, with 10 bases between. CDR3 loop: CASSLMAPVNTEAFF. CDR3 bases: TGTGCCAGCAGTTTAATGGCACCCGTGAACACTGAAGCTTTCTTT.

This clonotype has at least ten counts. This rearrangement joins TRBV7-7 to TRBJ2-1; D is possibly TRBD2 (5 bases). Per the germline V gene, CDR1 is SSHAT and CDR2 is FNYEAQ (reference sequence). Trimming pared 1 base from V and 2 bases from J, leaving 9 bases between. The CDR3 contains 15 residues. The CDR3 DNA is TGTGCCAGCAGCTTAGGGGAGTCCCCCTACAATGAGCAGTTCTTC. It encodes CASSLGESPYNEQFF.

This clonotype was found many times. The chain has TRBV6-5 and TRBJ2-5; D might be TRBD1 (5 bases). V was trimmed by 4 bases and J by 1 base, leaving 10 bases between them. CDR1 is MNHEY and CDR2 is SVGAGI in the germline V gene. The CDR3 spans 14 residues. The CDR3 sequence: CASSFRQLQETQYF. The DNA of the CDR3 is TGTGCCAGCAGTTTCAGACAGCTCCAAGAGACCCAGTACTTC.

This clonotype was recorded a few times. The chain recombines TRBV10-3 with TRBJ2-5; perhaps TRBD2 as D (5 bases). The CDR3 contains 12 residues. The V end was cut by 10 bases, the J end by 2 bases, with 11 bases between. Germline assignment: CDR1 ENHRY and CDR2 SYGVKD. The CDR3 nucleotides are TGTGCCACCAGCGGAGATCAAGAGACCCAGTACTTC. Amino acid sequence: CATSGDQETQYF.

The chain uses TRBV20-1 and TRBJ2-7, with D perhaps TRBD1 or TRBD2 (5 bases each). Per germline, CDR1 DFQATT and CDR2 SNEGSKA (reference sequence). The length of the CDR3 is 14 residues. CDR3 in DNA: TGCAGCCCAAAACTGGGGACCACCCTTAATGAGCAGTACTTC. Amino acids: CSPKLGTTLNEQYF.

This clonotype was counted only a few times. J is TRBJ2-7 and V is TRBV11-3; a possible D gene is TRBD1 (5 bases). CDR1 and CDR2 (germline): SGHNT, YENEEA. V lost 10 bases and J lost 7, with 17 bases in between. CDR3 length: 12 amino acids. DNA of the CDR3: TGTGCCACGAAGGGGAATGGCGATGAGCAGTACTTC. As protein: CATKGNGDEQYF.

The chain recombines TRBV18 with TRBJ1-1, with D possibly being TRBD1 (6 bases). The CDR3 spans 14 residues. Trimming stripped 3 bases from V and 2 bases from J, with 10 bases between. Germline V lookup: CDR1 KGHSH, CDR2 LQKENI. CDR3 region: CASSPGQINTEAFF. Here the CDR3 DNA reads TGTGCCAGCTCACCCGGACAGATAAACACTGAAGCTTTCTTT.